Each of the 18 T cell receptor beta chains below was sequenced from the same sample in a study of CD8+ T cells in alopecia areata. Markers including CD4, CD8alpha, NKG2D and NKG2ACE guided sorting of pooled cutaneous lymph node cells. Extracted RNA was reverse transcribed into cDNA, the sequencing template. Profiling relied on immunoSEQ multiplex PCR, and the TCRdb table lists in-frame clones only, not all of them. This record lists more than 250,000 clones, none seen once only, and the top ten clones contain 0.9% to 1.5%. Sequencing was performed on CD4+ T cells sorted from a lymph node. These receptors came from a C3H/HeJ mouse with alopecia areata. These mice share the MHC haplotype H2-k.

This clone has only a few counts. The germline and genes are mouse ones. The read terminates 4 residues before the CDR3 end, so the remaining end is supplied by the germline J gene. The chain recombines TRBV13-3 with TRBJ1-1; tentative D call: TRBD1 (6 bases). The CDR3 covers 12 residues. The germline V gene has CDR1 NNHDY and CDR2 SYVADS. CDR3 residues: CASSDRGSEVFF. CDR3 bases read: TGTGCCAGCAGTGACAGGGGTTCA.

At least ten counts were recorded for this clone. Germline and genes: mouse. The read stops 4 residues short of the end of the CDR3; the missing end is completed from the germline J gene. The sample carries other DNA sequences with the same CDR3. The chain couples TRBV13-1 to TRBJ1-2; D is perhaps TRBD1 (5 bases). CDR1 is NSHNY, CDR2 SYGAGN, per germline. V lost 1 base, J lost 2 bases, and 6 bases lay in between. The length of the CDR3 is 13 residues. The CDR3 is CASSDPGNSDYTF. The sequenced part of the CDR3 DNA is TGTGCCAGCAGTGATCCAGGGAACTCC.

About this clone itself: Gene and germline names: mouse. The read comes to an end 4 residues before the CDR3 does, leaving the germline J gene to fill in the end. The chain links TRBV1 to TRBJ2-1; maybe TRBD2 (6 bases). The CDR3 loop spans 14 amino acids. The germline gives CDR1 NSQYPW, CDR2 LRSPGD (reference sequence). V lost 3 bases and J lost 5, with 11 bases in between. The CDR3 bases that were read are TGCACCTGCAGTGCGGCTGGGGCACATGCT. Its protein is CTCSAAGAHA. The CDR3 in its entirety is CTCSAAGAHAEQFF. The entire variable domain, with the rest obtained from reference TRBV1 and TRBJ2-1, is as follows: VTLLEQNPRWRLVPRGQAVNLRCILKNSQYPWMSWYQQDLQKQLQWLFTLRSPGDKEVKSLPGADYLATRVTDTELRLQVANMSQGRTLYCTCSAAGAHAEQFFGPGTRLTVL.

In its sample, this clone was seen a few times. The gene names here belong to mouse. The DNA ends 4 residues before the CDR3 does, and the rest of the CDR3 is filled in from the germline J gene. The chain is built from TRBV1 and TRBJ1-2; a possible D gene is TRBD1 (6 bases). With 0 bases removed from V and 1 base from J, the gap between germline ends came to 9 bases. This CDR3 contains 15 residues. Germline V gives CDR1 NSQYPW, CDR2 LRSPGD (reference sequence). Partial CDR3 DNA: TGCACCTGCAGTGCAGAGGGACAAATAAACTCC. This translates into CTCSAEGQINS. The CDR3 reads in full as CTCSAEGQINSDYTF.

This clone was detected only a few times. The germline and genes are mouse ones. The sequence runs out 4 residues before the end of the CDR3; the remainder is reconstructed from the germline J gene. This chain connects TRBV19 to TRBJ2-3; D gene uncertain. This CDR3 contains 13 residues. From germline, CDR1 is FNHDT and CDR2 SITEND (reference sequence). The V end was cut by 1 base, the J end by 4 bases, with 7 bases between. CDR3 DNA (partial): TGTGCCAGCAGTATACAGAACCCAGAA. It translates to CASSIQNPE. The CDR3 reads in full as CASSIQNPETLYF.

A remark on this clone: The gene names given are mouse names. The CDR3 is cut off 4 residues early in the read; its end comes from the germline J gene. This same CDR3 is encoded by further DNA sequences in the sample. This rearrangement joins TRBV3 to TRBJ2-7; TRBD1 aligns across 7 bases. Per the germline V gene, CDR1 is SNHLY and CDR2 is FYNGKV (reference sequence). This CDR3 contains 14 residues. V shed 1 base and J 0 bases; nucleotides not matched to a gene: 0. The CDR3 sequence is CASSLGDSSYEQYF. The part of the CDR3 DNA that was read is TGTGCCAGCAGCTTAGGGGACAGCTCCTAT. Based on the CDR3 plus reference TRBV3 and TRBJ2-7, the full variable domain is GPKVLQIPSHQIIDMGQMVTLNCDPVSNHLYFYWYKQILGQQMEFLVNFYNGKVMEKSKLFKDQFSVERPDGSYFTLKIQPTALEDSAVYFCASSLGDSSYEQYFGPGTRLTVL.

Remarks on this clone: Gene names follow the mouse nomenclature. The read ends 4 residues early relative to the CDR3; the germline J gene fills the gap. The gene calls are TRBV13-1 and TRBJ2-5, with TRBD2 matching 8 bases. The V segment lost 4 bases and the J segment 0 bases; nucleotides outside the gene matches: 4. Per germline, CDR1 NSHNY and CDR2 SYGAGN. The CDR3 has 15 amino acids. Incomplete CDR3 DNA: TGTGCCAGCAGTCCGGACTGGGTGAACCAAGAC. Protein: CASSPDWVNQD. The full CDR3 reads CASSPDWVNQDTQYF.

This clone was detected a few times. All gene names here are mouse names. The read terminates 4 residues ahead of where the CDR3 ends, so the germline J gene completes it. The gene calls are TRBV13-1 and TRBJ2-2; 10 bases are shared with TRBD1. Trimming removed 2 bases from V and 1 base from J; junction bases left unmatched: 2. The CDR3 contains 16 residues. The V gene's germline CDR1 is NSHNY and CDR2 SYGAGN. The CDR3 region is CASSEGQGINTGQLYF. The part of the CDR3 DNA that was read is TGTGCCAGCAGTGAGGGACAGGGGATAAACACCGGG.

For this clone: Germline and genes here are mouse. The read is 4 residues too short to cover the CDR3 end, so that end is filled in from the germline J gene. This rearrangement joins TRBV1 to TRBJ2-1, with a weak D call TRBD1 (6 bases). This CDR3 has 13 residues. The germline gives CDR1 NSQYPW, CDR2 LRSPGD (reference sequence). V was shortened by 4 bases and J by 5 bases, with 9 bases between the two germline ends. The CDR3 is CTCSGGTNAEQFF. The DNA read from the CDR3 is TGCACCTGCAGTGGGGGGACAAATGCT.

This clone has only a few counts. The gene names here belong to mouse. The CDR3 is cut off 4 residues early in the read; its end comes from the germline J gene. V is TRBV17 and J is TRBJ2-7; TRBD1 is a possible D gene (7 bases). Per germline, CDR1 MNHDT and CDR2 YYDKIL. The V end lost 3 bases, the J end lost 0 bases, and 9 bases lay between the germline ends. The CDR3 is 14 amino acids. CDR3 loop: CASSRRGPSYEQYF. The sequenced CDR3 bases are TGTGCTAGCAGTAGGAGGGGGCCCTCCTAT.

This clone was counted only a few times. Gene names and germline refer to mouse. The CDR3 extends 4 residues past the end of the read, so its final part is completed from the germline J gene. This chain joins TRBV13-3 and TRBJ2-5, with 7 bases fitting TRBD1. The length of the CDR3 is 14 residues. Per the germline V gene, CDR1 is NNHDY and CDR2 is SYVADS. The J segment lost 2 bases and the V segment lost 3 bases, leaving 3 bases of the junction unmatched. CDR3 DNA (partial): TGTGCCAGCAGTGCAGGGGGTGGCCAAGAC. Protein product: CASSAGGGQD. The full CDR3 protein reads CASSAGGGQDTQYF. Drawing the rest from reference TRBV13-3 and TRBJ2-5, the complete variable domain is EAAVTQSPRSKVAVTGGKVTLSCHQTNNHDYMYWYRQDTGHGLRLIHYSYVADSTEKGDIPDGYKASRPSQENFSLILELASLSQTAVYFCASSAGGGQDTQYFGPGTRLLVL.

On this clone itself: Gene names are mouse gene names. The read ends 3 residues early relative to the CDR3; the germline J gene fills the gap. The rearrangement joins TRBV31 to TRBJ1-6; possibly TRBD1 for D (5 bases). TRBJ1-6 is sorted into the ORF group, with uncertain function. The germline gives CDR1 GKSSPN, CDR2 SITVG. The CDR3 has 14 residues. Trimming pared 3 bases from V and 0 bases from J, leaving 6 bases between. The CDR3 is CAWRRGSYNSPLYF. The DNA read from the CDR3 is TGTGCCTGGAGGAGGGGTTCCTATAATTCGCCC.

With regard to this clone: The gene symbols are mouse symbols. The read gets to within 4 residues of the CDR3 end, and the germline J gene fills in the rest. V gene TRBV19 combines with J gene TRBJ2-3, with D perhaps TRBD1 (7 bases). The CDR3 consists of 16 residues. With 2 bases removed from V and 2 bases from J, the gap between germline ends came to 15 bases. Germline CDR1 reads FNHDT; CDR2 reads SITEND (reference sequence). The CDR3 is CASSIWRGRFAETLYF. The sequenced part of the CDR3 DNA is TGTGCCAGCAGTATTTGGAGGGGGCGCTTTGCAGAA.

This clone was counted between two and nine times. Genes and germline are mouse. With the read ending 4 residues before the CDR3 end, the germline J gene is used to fill in that end. This rearrangement joins TRBV13-3 to TRBJ2-1; D is perhaps TRBD1 (6 bases). Germline-derived CDR1 and CDR2 are NNHDY and SYVADS. The germline V and J ends were trimmed by 0 bases and 4 bases, with 8 bases remaining between them. The CDR3 has 14 amino acids. The sequenced part of the CDR3 DNA is TGTGCCAGCAGTGATGAGGACAGATATGCT. Translating gives CASSDEDRYA. The full-length CDR3 reads as CASSDEDRYAEQFF.

A remark on this clone: Gene names and germline match the mouse. The read ends 4 residues shy of where the CDR3 ends; the end is completed using the germline J gene. Other DNA sequences in this specimen translate into the identical CDR3. This sequence joins TRBV13-3 and TRBJ2-3; tentative D call: TRBD2 (6 bases). The V end lost 4 bases, the J end lost 0 bases, and 9 bases lay between the germline ends. Germline V gene lookup returns CDR1 NNHDY and CDR2 SYVADS. The CDR3 contains 14 residues. The CDR3 region is CASSLWGSAETLYF. The CDR3 DNA, read in part, is TGTGCCAGCAGTCTATGGGGGAGTGCAGAA.

Remarks on this clone: Mouse germline and gene names are used. Read data end 4 residues before the CDR3 end; the end is taken from the germline J gene. The V and J genes are TRBV13-1 and TRBJ1-1; 8 bases match TRBD1. Per germline, CDR1 NSHNY and CDR2 SYGAGN. This CDR3 has 15 residues. The trim removed 3 bases at V and 0 bases at J, leaving 4 bases unmatched. Incomplete CDR3 DNA: TGTGCCAGCAGTGGGACAGGGAGGGCAAACACA. Its protein product is CASSGTGRANT. The complete CDR3 sequence is CASSGTGRANTEVFF.

This clone was detected only a few times. Germline and genes here are mouse. The CDR3 is cut off 4 residues early in the read; its end comes from the germline J gene. The V call is TRBV13-1, the J call TRBJ2-3; TRBD1 matches 7 bases. V was pared by 6 bases and J by 3 bases, with 4 bases of the junction left unmatched. Germline CDR1 and CDR2: NSHNY and SYGAGN. The CDR3 has 13 residues. Partial CDR3 DNA: TGTGCCAGCAACCGGGACAGAGCAGAA. Translation: CASNRDRAE. The full CDR3 reads CASNRDRAETLYF.

This clone turned up a few times. Gene names denote mouse genes. The read comes to an end 4 residues before the CDR3 does, leaving the germline J gene to fill in the end. The chain carries TRBV13-2 and TRBJ2-7; a weak D match, TRBD2 (6 bases). This CDR3 region has 15 residues. The germline V gene encodes CDR1 NNHNN and CDR2 SYGAGS (reference sequence). Trimming cost V 3 bases and J 1 base, with 14 bases left between them. This chain's CDR3 is CASGAQGLFSYEQYF. Partial CDR3 DNA: TGTGCCAGCGGTGCCCAGGGACTTTTTTCCTAT.